This TCR beta chain is drawn from a study of cytomegalovirus exposure and HLA in healthy donors. This clone has just a few counts. The CDR3 runs 18 residues. V was trimmed by 5 bases and J by 5 bases, leaving 25 bases between them. Looked up from germline, CDR1 is SNHLY and CDR2 is FYNNEI. Primers: 60 Vbeta forward and 13 Jbeta reverse. The data were produced by immunoSEQ multiplex PCR, yet TCRdb's version contains in-frame clones alone and is incomplete. The sample has about 200,000 clones; roughly 73% are singletons. This receptor was taken from a woman aged 25 to 39 in good health and CMV-seronegative. This chain joins TRBV2 and TRBJ2-1, with no clear D. Sequenced sample: PBMCs. Here the CDR3 DNA reads TGTGCCAGCAGTCGCCCGGCCGGCTTTGGAGATCCGGACAATGAGCAGTTCTTC. This encodes CASSRPAGFGDPDNEQFF.